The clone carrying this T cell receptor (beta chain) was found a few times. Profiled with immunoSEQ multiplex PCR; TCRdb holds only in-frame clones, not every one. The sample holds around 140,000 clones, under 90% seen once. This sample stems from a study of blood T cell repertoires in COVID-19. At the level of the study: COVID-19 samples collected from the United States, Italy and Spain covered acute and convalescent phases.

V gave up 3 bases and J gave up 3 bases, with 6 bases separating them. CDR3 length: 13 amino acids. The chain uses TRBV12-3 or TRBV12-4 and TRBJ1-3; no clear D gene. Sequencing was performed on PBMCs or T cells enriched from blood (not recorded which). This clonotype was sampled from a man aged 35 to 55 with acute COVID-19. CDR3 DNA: TGTGCCAGCAGTTTGAACTTTGGAAACACCATATATTTT. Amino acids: CASSLNFGNTIYF.